The sequence of this T cell receptor beta chain was determined in a study of T cell responses to AZD1222 COVID-19 vaccine. General study results and limits: Only a handful of AZD1222 recipients tested seropositive at baseline.

Assay used: immunoSEQ multiplex PCR; TCRdb lists only in-frame clones, some missing. The table includes about 270,000 clones, about 94% detected once. Regarding this clone: Its antigen is unidentified.

Sequencing used peripheral blood, obtained 28 days after the second AZD1222 dose. This clonotype was sampled from an adult who received the AZD1222 COVID-19 vaccine.

The DNA for the CDR3 is TGTGCCAGCAGCATTCAAGCTAACTATGGCTACACCTTC. Its translation is CASSIQANYGYTF. The chain employs TRBV9 and TRBJ1-2; D not certain. This CDR3 comprises 13 residues. Looked up from germline, CDR1 is SGDLS and CDR2 is YYNGEE. The V gene lost 4 bases and the J gene lost 0 bases, with 7 bases spanning the gap.